The text below deals with one T cell receptor beta chain. The data are from a study of blood T cells in healthy people across ages. Using a J-beta primer mix together with a sample-barcoded 5' primer, a second PCR was run for roughly 6 to 12 cycles. TCRdb independently ran MiXCR on the 5' RACE reads; one entry per CDR3 protein. Of fewer than 800,000 distinct CDR3 sequences in the sample, about 21% were seen once. All donors came from Russia, were Caucasian and healthy, and spanned ages about 6 to 90. Total RNA extracted from each sample amounted to at least 5.5 micrograms. The J segment lost 0 bases and the V segment lost 5 bases, leaving 1 base of the junction unmatched. This CDR3 comprises 15 residues.

This clonotype was obtained from a man between 65 and 85 years old in good health. The sample comprised blood. This chain uses TRBV12-3 or TRBV12-4 with TRBJ2-6; 7 positions agree with TRBD1. The CDR3 sequence: CASSGQDSGANVLTF. The CDR3 DNA reads as TGTGCCAGCAGTGGACAGGACTCTGGGGCCAACGTCCTGACTTTC.